This T cell receptor (beta chain) was found in a study of T-cell reconstitution after alpha-beta-depleted transplantation in children. Molecular barcoding with unique molecular identifiers was used for the TCRbeta library. One entry per CDR3 protein, called by TCRdb with MiXCR from the PCR reads. The table has hundreds of thousands of distinct CDR3 sequences, roughly 16% seen once; the top ten hold roughly 4.8%. Trimming cost V 5 bases and J 5 bases, with 14 bases left between them. The germline gives CDR1 SGHAT, CDR2 FQNNGV. The CDR3 consists of 14 residues. The sample here was PBMCs, mostly from graft donor cells, taken 360 days after TCRalphabeta/CD19-depleted stem cell transplant. The gene calls are TRBV11-2 and TRBJ2-3, with D maybe TRBD1 (5 bases). This sequence originates from a male patient aged 10-17 years who had a stem cell transplant for acute lymphoblastic leukemia, so the T cells may come from the graft donor. The DNA of the CDR3 is TGTGCCAGCAGCCCGCAGGGCCTAGTAGATACGCAGTATTTT. This encodes CASSPQGLVDTQYF.